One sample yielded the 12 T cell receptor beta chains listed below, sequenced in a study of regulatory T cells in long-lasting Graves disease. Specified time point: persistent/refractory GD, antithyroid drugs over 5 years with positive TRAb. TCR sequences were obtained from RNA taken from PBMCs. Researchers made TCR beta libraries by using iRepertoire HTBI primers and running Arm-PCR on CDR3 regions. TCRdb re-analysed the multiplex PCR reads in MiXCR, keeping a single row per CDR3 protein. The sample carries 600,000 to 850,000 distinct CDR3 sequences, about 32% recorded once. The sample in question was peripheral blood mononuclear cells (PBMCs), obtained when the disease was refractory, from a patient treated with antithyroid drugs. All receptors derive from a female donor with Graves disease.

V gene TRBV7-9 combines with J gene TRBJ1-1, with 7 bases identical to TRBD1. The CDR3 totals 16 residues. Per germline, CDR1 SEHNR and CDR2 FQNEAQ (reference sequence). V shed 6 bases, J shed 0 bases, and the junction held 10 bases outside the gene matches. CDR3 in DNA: TGTGCCAGCAGACCAACAGGGGTCCTCATGAACACTGAAGCTTTCTTT. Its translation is CASRPTGVLMNTEAFF.

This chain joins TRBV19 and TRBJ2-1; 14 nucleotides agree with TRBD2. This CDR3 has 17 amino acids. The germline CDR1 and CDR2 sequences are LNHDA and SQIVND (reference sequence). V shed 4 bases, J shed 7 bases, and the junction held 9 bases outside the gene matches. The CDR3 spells CASSTSSGTSGRNEQFF. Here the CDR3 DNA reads TGTGCCAGTAGTACATCCAGCGGGACTAGCGGGAGAAATGAGCAGTTCTTC.

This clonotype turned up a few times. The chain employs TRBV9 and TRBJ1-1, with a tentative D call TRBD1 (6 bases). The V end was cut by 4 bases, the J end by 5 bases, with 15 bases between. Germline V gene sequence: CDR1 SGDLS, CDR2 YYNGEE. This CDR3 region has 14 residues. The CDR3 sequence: CASSPRQAVTEAFF. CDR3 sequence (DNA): TGTGCCAGCAGCCCCCGACAGGCTGTGACTGAAGCTTTCTTT.

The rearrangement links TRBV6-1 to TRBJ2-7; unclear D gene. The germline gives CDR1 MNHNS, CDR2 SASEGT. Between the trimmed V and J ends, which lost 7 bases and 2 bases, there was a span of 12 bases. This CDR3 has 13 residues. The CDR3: CASTNPGAYEQYF. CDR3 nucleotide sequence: TGTGCCAGCACAAACCCCGGAGCCTACGAGCAGTACTTC.

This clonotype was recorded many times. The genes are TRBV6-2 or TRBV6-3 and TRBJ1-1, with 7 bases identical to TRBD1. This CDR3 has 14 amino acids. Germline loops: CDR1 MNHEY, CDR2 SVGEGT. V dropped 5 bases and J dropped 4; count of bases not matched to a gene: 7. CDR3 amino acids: CASSRQGGLTEAFF. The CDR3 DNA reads TGTGCCAGCAGTAGACAGGGCGGGCTCACTGAAGCTTTCTTT.

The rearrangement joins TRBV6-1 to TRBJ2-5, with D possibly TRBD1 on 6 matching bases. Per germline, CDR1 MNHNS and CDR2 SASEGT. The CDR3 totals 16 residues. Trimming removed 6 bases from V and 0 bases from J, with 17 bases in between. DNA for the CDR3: TGTGCCAGCAGCCAACCCGGGACATCCTACCAAGAGACCCAGTACTTC. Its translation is CASSQPGTSYQETQYF.

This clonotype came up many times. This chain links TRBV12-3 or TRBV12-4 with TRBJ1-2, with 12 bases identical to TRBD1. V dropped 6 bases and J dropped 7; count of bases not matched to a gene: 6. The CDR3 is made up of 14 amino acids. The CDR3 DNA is TGTGCCAGCAGAACCGGGACAGGGGGCGTTGGCTACACCTTC. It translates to CASRTGTGGVGYTF.

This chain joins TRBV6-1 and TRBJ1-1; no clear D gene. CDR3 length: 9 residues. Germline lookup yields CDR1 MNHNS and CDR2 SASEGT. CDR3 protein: CAAGPEAFF. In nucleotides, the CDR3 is TGTGCAGCAGGACCTGAAGCTTTCTTT.

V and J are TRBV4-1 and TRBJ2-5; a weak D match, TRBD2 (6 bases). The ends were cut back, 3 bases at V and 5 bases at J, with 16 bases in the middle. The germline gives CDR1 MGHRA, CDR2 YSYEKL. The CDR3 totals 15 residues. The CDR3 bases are TGCGCCAGCAGCCAGTATACTAGCATGGGGGAGACCCAGTACTTC. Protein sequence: CASSQYTSMGETQYF.

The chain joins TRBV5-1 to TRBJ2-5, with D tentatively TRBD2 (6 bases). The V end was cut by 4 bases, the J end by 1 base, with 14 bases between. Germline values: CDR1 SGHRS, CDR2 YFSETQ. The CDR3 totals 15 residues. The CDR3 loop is CASSTKPGGQETQYF. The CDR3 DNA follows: TGCGCCAGCAGCACTAAACCCGGGGGCCAAGAGACCCAGTACTTC.

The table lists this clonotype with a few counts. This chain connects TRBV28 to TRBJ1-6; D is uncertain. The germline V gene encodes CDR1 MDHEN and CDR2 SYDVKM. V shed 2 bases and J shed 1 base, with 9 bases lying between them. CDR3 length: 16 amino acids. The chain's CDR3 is CASSLVSGSYNSPLHF. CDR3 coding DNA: TGTGCCAGCAGTTTAGTCTCGGGGTCCTATAATTCACCCCTCCACTTT.

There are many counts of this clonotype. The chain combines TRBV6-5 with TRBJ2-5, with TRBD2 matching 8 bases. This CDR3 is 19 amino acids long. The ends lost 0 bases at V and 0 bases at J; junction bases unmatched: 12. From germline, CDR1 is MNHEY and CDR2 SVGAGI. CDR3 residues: CASSYSKVWASGYQETQYF. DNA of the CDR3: TGTGCCAGCAGTTACTCGAAAGTCTGGGCTAGCGGGTACCAAGAGACCCAGTACTTC.